The 30 T cell receptor beta chains reported below all come from one sample, sequenced in a study of T-cell reconstitution after alpha-beta-depleted transplantation in children. This sample's TCRbeta library carried unique molecular identifier barcodes. TCRdb used MiXCR to reprocess the PCR reads, holding one entry per CDR3 protein. The table lists 150,000 to 200,000 distinct CDR3 sequences, roughly 15% of them singletons. Specimen: PBMCs from the stem cell graft donor, collected from the stem cell graft. The receptors shown here come from a human donor who donated a stem cell graft to a child with acute lymphoblastic leukemia.

This clonotype was counted ten times or more. This sequence joins TRBV12-3 or TRBV12-4 and TRBJ1-6; D unresolved. This CDR3 is built from 13 residues. V lost 9 bases to trimming and J lost 0 bases, with 6 bases between them. The CDR3 loop reads CASGISYNSPLHF. CDR3 DNA sequence: TGTGCCAGTGGGATCTCCTATAATTCACCCCTCCACTTT.

The table lists this clonotype with a few counts. This chain joins TRBV15 and TRBJ1-1; no firm D call. The CDR3 length is 15 residues. The V end lost 1 base, the J end lost 2 bases, and 11 bases lay between the germline ends. In germline, CDR1 is LNHNV, CDR2 YYDKDF (reference sequence). CDR3 DNA sequence: TGTGCCACCAGCAGAGTAGGTAGTTCTAACACTGAAGCTTTCTTT. Protein product: CATSRVGSSNTEAFF.

This clonotype has ten or more counts. This sequence joins TRBV5-1 and TRBJ2-2; D uncertain. In germline, CDR1 is SGHRS, CDR2 YFSETQ. The CDR3 has 14 amino acids. V lost 1 base to trimming and J lost 6 bases, with 10 bases between them. DNA for the CDR3: TGCGCCAGCAGCTTGACCAGCGCGTCCGGGGAGCTGTTTTTT. Amino acids: CASSLTSASGELFF.

This clonotype was found many times. This chain joins TRBV2 and TRBJ2-5, with D possibly TRBD2 on 5 matching bases. Germline V lookup: CDR1 SNHLY, CDR2 FYNNEI. The CDR3 has 14 residues. Trimming took off 8 bases at V and 4 bases at J, with 17 bases between the two ends. As DNA, the CDR3 is TGTGCCAGCTTGCTAGGGCTAGCTCGAGAGACCCAGTACTTC. It codes for CASLLGLARETQYF. The full variable domain, with the rest looked up from reference TRBV2 and TRBJ2-5, is EPEVTQTPSHQVTQMGQEVILRCVPISNHLYFYWYRQILGQKVEFLVSFYNNEISEKSEIFDDQFSVERPDGSNFTLKIRSTKLEDSAMYFCASLLGLARETQYFGPGTRLLVL.

This clonotype has at least ten counts. This chain connects TRBV25-1 to TRBJ2-1; TRBD2 agrees at 12 bases. The CDR3 spans 15 residues. CDR1 MGHDK and CDR2 SYGVNS come from the germline V gene. J was trimmed by 5 bases and V by 3 bases; bases with no gene match: 2. The CDR3: CASSDGLAGNNEQFF. In nucleotides, the CDR3 is TGTGCCAGCAGTGATGGACTAGCGGGGAACAATGAGCAGTTCTTC.

The rearrangement joins TRBV7-2 to TRBJ1-1; D not certain. The CDR3 has 14 residues. Germline loops: CDR1 SGHTA, CDR2 FQGNSA. The germline V and J ends were trimmed by 0 bases and 0 bases, with 5 bases remaining between them. The CDR3 region is CASSLAAMNTEAFF. The CDR3 DNA sequence: TGTGCCAGCAGCTTAGCGGCAATGAACACTGAAGCTTTCTTT. The full variable domain, its missing parts supplied by reference TRBV7-2 and TRBJ1-1, is GAGVSQSPSNKVTEKGKDVELRCDPISGHTALYWYRQSLGQGLEFLIYFQGNSAPDKSGLPSDRFSAERTGGSVSTLTIQRTQQEDSAVYLCASSLAAMNTEAFFGQGTRLTVV.

This clonotype was detected ten times or more. The V gene is TRBV18, the J gene TRBJ2-1, with a weak D call TRBD2 (6 bases). Trimming stripped 1 base from V and 5 bases from J, with 9 bases between. The V gene's germline CDR1 is KGHSH and CDR2 LQKENI. This CDR3 region has 14 residues. As DNA, the CDR3 is TGTGCCAGCTCACCACGGAGGGGAGACAATGAGCAGTTCTTC. It yields the protein CASSPRRGDNEQFF.

Concerning this clonotype: A much larger clone differs from this one at a single base, so this may be a read error. Here the CDR3 DNA reads TGTGCCAGCAGTTTTAGAAACGAAGGGCAGCCCCAGCAATTT. This codes for CASSFRNEGQPQQF. This sequence joins TRBV12-3 or TRBV12-4 and TRBJ1-5; D remains unclear. The CDR3 runs 14 residues.

The CDR3 loop is CATQAAQQGQGYTF. For the CDR3, the DNA is TGTGCCACCCAAGCAGCCCAACAGGGGCAAGGCTACACCTTC. This chain joins TRBV10-3 and TRBJ1-2; 7 positions agree with TRBD1. The CDR3 spans 14 residues. Per the germline V gene, CDR1 is ENHRY and CDR2 is SYGVKD. With V trimmed by 10 bases and J by 8 bases, 16 bases remained unmatched.

The table lists this clonotype with many counts. The chain uses TRBV6-1 and TRBJ1-2; D is perhaps TRBD1 (6 bases). Germline CDR1 is MNHNS and CDR2 is SASEGT. Deletions cut 6 bases from V and 2 bases from J, with 10 bases between. The CDR3 totals 13 residues. The CDR3 reads CASRGRGNYGYTF. The DNA of the CDR3 is TGTGCCAGCAGGGGCAGGGGAAACTATGGCTACACCTTC.

Many counts were recorded for this clonotype. The chain employs TRBV11-1 and TRBJ2-3, with no clear D. The CDR3 totals 13 residues. From germline, CDR1 is SGHAT and CDR2 FQDESV (reference sequence). V was pared by 4 bases and J by 5 bases, with 10 bases between. The CDR3 DNA reads TGTGCCAGCAGCTCCTATCGTGGAGATACGCAGTATTTT. It codes for CASSSYRGDTQYF.

This clonotype was detected ten times or more. The rearrangement links TRBV5-1 to TRBJ1-5; weak D call: TRBD1 (6 bases). The CDR3 consists of 11 residues. V lost 5 bases and J 7 bases, leaving 7 bases between the germline ends. Germline CDR1 is SGHRS and CDR2 is YFSETQ. The CDR3 bases are TGCGCCAGCAGACAGGGCCAGCCCCAGCATTTT. Translated, it gives CASRQGQPQHF.

There are many counts of this clonotype. The chain has TRBV6-1 and TRBJ1-1, with a weak D call TRBD1 (5 bases). V was shortened by 8 bases and J by 4 bases, with 17 bases between the two germline ends. CDR1 MNHNS and CDR2 SASEGT come from the germline V gene. The CDR3 has 14 amino acids. The CDR3 coding sequence is TGTGCCAGCCGGGGCCGGACCTTAGGCACTGAAGCTTTCTTT. Translation: CASRGRTLGTEAFF.

The V gene is TRBV12-3 or TRBV12-4, the J gene TRBJ2-1, with TRBD2 matching 12 bases. The V segment lost 7 bases and the J segment 6 bases; nucleotides outside the gene matches: 7. The CDR3 sequence is 15 residues long. The CDR3 is CASTQSSGRANEQFF. CDR3 sequence (DNA): TGTGCCAGCACTCAATCTAGCGGGAGGGCCAATGAGCAGTTCTTC.

This clonotype was recorded many times. J is TRBJ2-3 and V is TRBV5-1; 7 nucleotides match TRBD2. Germline CDR1 is SGHRS and CDR2 is YFSETQ. J gave up 4 bases and V 0 bases, and 2 bases lay outside the gene matches. The CDR3 runs to 14 residues. The CDR3 DNA reads TGCGCCAGCAGCTTGGTGGGAGGGGCAGATACGCAGTATTTT. It encodes CASSLVGGADTQYF.

In this sample, this clonotype turned up many times. The chain combines TRBV6-1 with TRBJ1-5; D remains unclear. Germline V CDR1 and CDR2: MNHNS, SASEGT. CDR3 length: 12 amino acids. The V end lost 7 bases, the J end lost 9 bases, and 13 bases lay between the germline ends. Here the CDR3 reads CASNRAGGPQHF. The CDR3 DNA follows: TGTGCCAGCAATCGGGCCGGCGGGCCCCAGCATTTT.

The V call is TRBV13, the J call TRBJ2-5; TRBD2 agrees at 12 bases. The CDR3 runs to 20 residues. CDR1 and CDR2 (germline): PRHDT, FYEKMQ (reference sequence). Trimming took 5 bases from V and 2 from J; bases not matched to a gene: 18. The CDR3 nucleotides read TGTGCCAGCAGCCTAACGATACGACTAGCGGGAGTGATCCCTCAAGAGACCCAGTACTTC. Amino acids: CASSLTIRLAGVIPQETQYF. Variable domain in full (rest from reference TRBV13 and TRBJ2-5): AAGVIQSPRHLIKEKRETATLKCYPIPRHDTVYWYQQGPGQDPQFLISFYEKMQSDKGSIPDRFSAQQFSDYHSELNMSSLELGDSALYFCASSLTIRLAGVIPQETQYFGPGTRLLVL.

This clonotype was counted once. The chain couples TRBV13 to TRBJ2-5; 7 nucleotides match TRBD2. The CDR3 covers 15 residues. J lost 4 bases, V lost 0 bases, and 5 bases had no gene match. Per the germline V gene, CDR1 is PRHDT and CDR2 is FYEKMQ (reference sequence). This CDR3 reads CASSLGRGGRETQYF. The CDR3 bases are TGTGCCAGCAGCTTAGGCCGGGGAGGGCGAGAGACCCAGTACTTC.

The chain joins TRBV11-1 to TRBJ2-1; D is unclear. This CDR3 has 16 residues. Germline CDR1 reads SGHAT; CDR2 reads FQDESV (reference sequence). The V and J ends lost 4 bases and 6 bases respectively, with 19 bases between them. CDR3 DNA sequence: TGTGCCAGCAGCTCTCGTAAGACAACAGCCCTCAATGAGCAGTTCTTC. Protein sequence: CASSSRKTTALNEQFF.

In this sample, this clonotype turned up many times. The chain employs TRBV20-1 and TRBJ1-5; maybe TRBD1 (5 bases). Trimming left V 3 bases short and J 6 bases short, with 18 bases between. Germline loops: CDR1 DFQATT, CDR2 SNEGSKA (reference sequence). This CDR3 has 15 amino acids. The CDR3 DNA sequence: TGCAGTGCTAGCCATCATCGGGCCGGGGGTCAGCCCCAGCATTTT. Encoded protein: CSASHHRAGGQPQHF.

Many counts were recorded for this clonotype. The rearrangement uses TRBV6-2 or TRBV6-3 and TRBJ1-5, with D possibly TRBD1 on 6 matching bases. This CDR3 is built from 14 residues. Per the germline V gene, CDR1 is MNHEY and CDR2 is SVGEGT. V was cut by 6 bases and J by 8 bases, with 17 bases left in between. The CDR3 loop is CASSYFRGSKPQHF. CDR3 coding DNA: TGTGCCAGCAGCTATTTCAGGGGATCTAAGCCCCAGCATTTT.

Many counts were recorded for this clonotype. The chain carries TRBV5-1 and TRBJ2-1; 9 nucleotides align to TRBD2. The CDR3 runs 15 residues. Trimming removed 0 bases from V and 7 bases from J; junction bases left unmatched: 5. Per germline, CDR1 SGHRS and CDR2 YFSETQ. The CDR3 sequence is CASSLVGLAENEQFF. Written as DNA, the CDR3 is TGCGCCAGCAGCTTGGTGGGACTAGCAGAAAATGAGCAGTTCTTC.

The table lists this clonotype with many counts. CDR3 in DNA: TGCAGTGCTAGCCTAGCGGGAGTACGCGAGCAGTACTTC. This sequence encodes CSASLAGVREQYF. This rearrangement joins TRBV20-1 to TRBJ2-7; 10 nucleotides line up with TRBD2. The germline V gene encodes CDR1 DFQATT and CDR2 SNEGSKA (reference sequence). The CDR3 totals 13 residues. After removal of 3 bases from V and 6 bases from J, the junction contained 5 bases not matched to a gene.

This clonotype was recorded at least ten times. This chain joins TRBV4-1 and TRBJ2-7, with D tentatively TRBD1 or TRBD2 (5 bases each). The CDR3 spans 15 residues. Germline CDR1 reads MGHRA; CDR2 reads YSYEKL. V dropped 0 bases and J dropped 2 bases, with 11 bases sitting between them. The CDR3 here is CASSQETGPTYEQYF. CDR3 coding DNA: TGCGCCAGCAGCCAAGAGACGGGACCGACCTACGAGCAGTACTTC.

The chain recombines TRBV5-1 with TRBJ1-1; possible D gene TRBD1, 5 bases. Trimming took off 2 bases at V and 5 bases at J, with 16 bases between the two ends. The CDR3 is made up of 15 amino acids. The germline CDR1 and CDR2 sequences are SGHRS and YFSETQ. CDR3 bases: TGCGCCAGCAGCTTTGGGCAGGGCAGTAGTACTGAAGCTTTCTTT. Translating it yields CASSFGQGSSTEAFF.

This clonotype was seen at least ten times. The CDR3 coding sequence is TGCGCCAGCAGCCCAGACCGACAGGCCTATGGCTACACCTTC. Translated: CASSPDRQAYGYTF. V and J are TRBV5-1 and TRBJ1-2; TRBD1 is a possible D gene (6 bases). Germline V CDR1 and CDR2: SGHRS, YFSETQ. The V gene lost 4 bases and the J gene lost 4 bases, with 14 bases spanning the gap. This CDR3 region has 14 residues. Filled out from reference TRBV5-1 and TRBJ1-2, the complete variable domain reads KAGVTQTPRYLIKTRGQQVTLSCSPISGHRSVSWYQQTPGQGLQFLFEYFSETQRNKGNFPGRFSGRQFSNSRSEMNVSTLELGDSALYLCASSPDRQAYGYTFGSGTRLTVV.

This clonotype was detected ten times or more. The J gene is TRBJ1-1, the V gene TRBV7-2; a possible D gene is TRBD1 (5 bases). The V end lost 3 bases, the J end lost 4 bases, and 12 bases lay between the germline ends. There are 14 residues in the CDR3. The germline CDR1 and CDR2 sequences are SGHTA and FQGNSA. The CDR3 DNA reads TGTGCCAGCAGCTTGGGAGGGGTGGGCACTGAAGCTTTCTTT. Amino acid sequence: CASSLGGVGTEAFF.

This clonotype was seen at least ten times. This CDR3 reads CSDLRQGSGNTIYF. DNA for the CDR3: TGCAGCGACCTCCGACAGGGATCTGGAAACACCATATATTTT. The chain is built from TRBV29-1 and TRBJ1-3; TRBD1 matches 7 bases. Germline CDR1 reads SQVTM; CDR2 reads ANQGSEA. The CDR3 is 14 residues long. V trimming: 7 bases; J trimming: 1 base; junction bases outside the gene matches: 7.

This sequence joins TRBV7-2 and TRBJ1-5; D call uncertain. Germline V gives CDR1 SGHTA, CDR2 FQGNSA. This CDR3 region has 13 residues. Trimming pared 5 bases from V and 4 bases from J, leaving 9 bases between. DNA for the CDR3: TGTGCCAGCAGCCCAGAACCGAATCAGCCCCAGCATTTT. Translation: CASSPEPNQPQHF.

The chain uses TRBV11-2 and TRBJ2-7; 7 bases agree with TRBD2. Germline loops: CDR1 SGHAT, CDR2 FQNNGV. The CDR3 sequence is 13 residues long. Trimming cost V 1 base and J 5 bases; bases outside gene matches: 2. The CDR3 nucleotides read TGTGCCAGCAGCTTAGGAGGGAGGGACGAGCAGTACTTC. Translation gives CASSLGGRDEQYF.